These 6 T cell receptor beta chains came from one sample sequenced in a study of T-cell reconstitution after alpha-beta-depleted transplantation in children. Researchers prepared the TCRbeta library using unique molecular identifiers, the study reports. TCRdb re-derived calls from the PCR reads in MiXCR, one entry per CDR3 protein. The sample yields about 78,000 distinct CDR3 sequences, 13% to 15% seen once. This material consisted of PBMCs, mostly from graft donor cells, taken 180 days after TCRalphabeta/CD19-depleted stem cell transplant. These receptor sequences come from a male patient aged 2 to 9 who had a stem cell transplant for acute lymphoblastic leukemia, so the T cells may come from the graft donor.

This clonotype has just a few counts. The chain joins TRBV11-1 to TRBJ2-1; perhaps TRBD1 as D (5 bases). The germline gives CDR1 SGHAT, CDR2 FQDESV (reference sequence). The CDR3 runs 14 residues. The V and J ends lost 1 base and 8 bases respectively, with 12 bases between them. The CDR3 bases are TGTGCCAGCAGCTTAGTTTCCAGGGTACATGAGCAGTTCTTC. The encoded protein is CASSLVSRVHEQFF.

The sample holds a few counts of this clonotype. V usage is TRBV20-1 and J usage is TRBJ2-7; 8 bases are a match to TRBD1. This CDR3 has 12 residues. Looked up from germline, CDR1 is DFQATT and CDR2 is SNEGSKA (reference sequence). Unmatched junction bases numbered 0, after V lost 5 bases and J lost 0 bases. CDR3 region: CSAGQGSYEQYF. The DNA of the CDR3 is TGCAGTGCTGGACAGGGCTCCTACGAGCAGTACTTC.

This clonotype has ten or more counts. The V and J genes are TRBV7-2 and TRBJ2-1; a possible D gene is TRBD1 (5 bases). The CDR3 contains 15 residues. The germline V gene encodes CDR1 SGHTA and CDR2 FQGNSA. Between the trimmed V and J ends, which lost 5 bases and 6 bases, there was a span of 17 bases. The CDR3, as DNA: TGTGCCAGCAGCCCGGACACTCGGATCGTCAATGAGCAGTTCTTC. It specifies CASSPDTRIVNEQFF.

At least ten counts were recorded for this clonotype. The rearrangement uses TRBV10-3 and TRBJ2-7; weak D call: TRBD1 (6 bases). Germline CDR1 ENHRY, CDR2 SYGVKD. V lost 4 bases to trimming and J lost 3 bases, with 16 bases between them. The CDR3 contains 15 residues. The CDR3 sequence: CAISVQGTPNYEQYF. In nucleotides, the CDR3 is TGTGCCATCAGTGTACAGGGTACCCCTAACTACGAGCAGTACTTC.

The CDR3, as DNA: TGTGCCAGCAGCCTACAACTGGGGAGGGAGCCCCAGCATTTT. The encoded protein is CASSLQLGREPQHF. V is TRBV7-2 and J is TRBJ1-5; D is ambiguous. Germline-derived CDR1 and CDR2 are SGHTA and FQGNSA. This CDR3 contains 14 residues. The germline V and J ends were trimmed by 5 bases and 8 bases, with 16 bases remaining between them.

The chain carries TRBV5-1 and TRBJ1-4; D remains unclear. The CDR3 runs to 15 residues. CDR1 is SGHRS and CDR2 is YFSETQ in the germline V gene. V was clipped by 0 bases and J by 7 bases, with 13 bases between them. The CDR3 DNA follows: TGCGCCAGCAGCTTGGATTCGACTCGCCTTGAAAAACTGTTTTTT. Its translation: CASSLDSTRLEKLFF.